This T cell receptor beta chain is from a study of beta chain features in type 1 diabetes. V lost 4 bases, J lost 8 bases, and 5 bases stayed unmatched. CDR3 length equals 15 residues. Germline V gene lookup returns CDR1 MGHRA and CDR2 YSYEKL. Sequencing targeted expressed TCRB transcripts, as all isolated RNA had been reverse transcribed. Clones were read by immunoSEQ multiplex PCR, and TCRdb kept only the in-frame ones, dropping some. The data contain roughly 330,000 clones, approximately 9.9% of them seen just once; the ten biggest clones take up under 0.02%. This clone has just a few counts. The specimen was naive CD4+ T cells from blood. This clonotype originated in a woman aged 25 to 39 in good health. The V and J genes are TRBV4-1 and TRBJ2-1; 13 bases match TRBD2. In nucleotides, the CDR3 is TGCGCCAGCAGCCTTGGACTAGCGGGAGAGTATGAGCAGTTCTTC. Its translation is CASSLGLAGEYEQFF.